This T cell receptor (beta chain) is from a study of Ad26.COV2.S vaccination and SARS-CoV-2 variants (dated by TCRdb to about 2021). In terms of the full investigation: Donors in the vaccine arm were drawn from COV1001, a phase I-IIa trial of Ad26.COV2.S in healthy adults that was multicentre, randomized, double-blind and placebo-controlled. Trial participants were randomized into five groups of five, in which low-dose or high-dose Ad26.COV2.S was given once or twice, or placebo was given on both occasions. TCRbeta repertoire sequencing was used to assess the specificity and breadth of SARS-CoV-2-reactive T cell receptors after Ad26.COV2.S vaccination. Dosing of Ad26.COV2.S was intramuscular, at either 5x10^10 or 1x10^11 viral particles, delivered as one shot or as two shots spaced 56 days apart. A total of about 30 samples were included in the TCR-sequenced set, comprising some 20 Ad26.COV2.S vaccine recipients, 5 placebo recipients and 8 SARS-CoV-2 convalescent individuals. Investigators remained blinded to trial group allocation during experiments and outcome assessment.

The immunoSEQ Assay was used to sequence TCRbeta CDR3 regions. After extraction, genomic DNA underwent amplification by bias-controlled multiplex PCR, followed by high-throughput sequencing. Per the source publication's procedure: To quantify the absolute abundance of every unique TCRbeta CDR3 region, sequences were collapsed and filtered. T cell fraction was estimated by normalization of TCRbeta template counts to usable DNA, with usable DNA being measured through amplification of reference genes present in all nucleated cells. Repertoire TCRs were annotated as SARS-CoV-2-specific when V gene, CDR3 amino acid sequence and J gene were exactly matched to a known reactive TCR set. The reference SARS-CoV-2 TCR set came from MIRA and was filtered for enrichment in COVID-19-positive ImmuneCODE repertoires, removing public or cross-reactive TCRs. Using the MIRA antigens, annotated TCRs were further analysed by specific ORF or by position within an ORF. Breadth was defined as annotated unique rearrangements over total unique productive rearrangements; depth was the summed frequency of those rearrangements. TCR breadth was compared between groups using two-sided Wilcoxon rank-sum tests. TCRdb's version of the immuneACCESS table is confined to in-frame rearrangements and falls short of the full clone set. An unresolved V gene accounts for under half of the shortfall where checked; the remainder is of unknown origin. V and J calls and clone size are those listed in that table; D and trimming were worked out from the DNA. The sample contains about 260,000 clones, 87% of them found a single time. Roughly 3% of the sample comes from the top ten.

The research as a whole found: The authors noted that the TCR breadth and depth analyses may have underestimated total T cell responses. After vaccination, substantial breadth of spike-specific CD8+ and CD4+ T cell responses was reported. Spike-specific TCR breadth was higher in Ad26.COV2.S recipients than in placebo recipients (P = 0.0014). The study lacked the statistical power to compare responses across vaccine doses or regimens. Non-spike TCR breadth was comparable between vaccine and placebo recipients, consistent with the vaccine containing only spike.

What this sample's treatment or condition label stands for: around 19 received Ad26.COV2.S at low or high dose, single or two shots; about 5 received placebo; per-sample allocation not given. Repertoires of vaccine and placebo recipients were sequenced from samples taken on day 63 after the first injection. In Cohort 1b, more than 20 adults aged 18-55 years were enrolled at a single site in Boston, USA, between 29 July and 7 August 2020. Ad26.COV2.S was a replication-incompetent adenovirus type 26 vector expressing a prefusion-stabilized SARS-CoV-2 spike protein from the original Wuhan strain. This clone appeared a single time. Its specific antigen is unknown. Nothing much larger sits one base from this clone, and base qualities are not available. Trimming takes 0 bases from V and 2 bases from J, and the germline ends sit 10 bases apart. From cysteine to phenylalanine, the CDR3 is 15 amino acids long. Here the CDR3 DNA is all that survives: 45 bases in frame from base 1. In the germline V gene, CDR1 corresponds to SGHVS and CDR2 to FQNEAQ.

The TCR was taken from a person aged 18 to 59 who received the Ad26.COV2.S COVID-19 vaccine or a placebo. Source: peripheral blood, taken in a trial of Ad26.COV2.S vaccine versus placebo. The rearranged chain carries TRBV7-8 and TRBJ1-1; the D region possibly corresponds to TRBD1 (5 bases align). DNA sequence: TGTGCCAGCAGCTTAGCGCAGGGCCCCAACACTGAAGCTTTCTTT. Its protein reads: CASSLAQGPNTEAFF.